Each of the 4 T cell receptor beta chains below was sequenced from the same sample in a study of T cells after yellow fever vaccination. TCRdb recomputed calls from the 5' RACE reads with MiXCR, one row per CDR3 protein. The table lists 610,000 or so distinct CDR3 sequences, 10% to 15% of them singletons. The specimen comprised PBMCs, sampled on the day of the yellow fever booster vaccination. All receptors derive from a man aged 30 to 39 who received the YFV17D yellow fever vaccine.

This clonotype was recorded a few times. The chain has TRBV27 and TRBJ1-5, with TRBD1 as a possible D gene (5 bases). Trimming took 2 bases from V and 2 from J, leaving 16 bases between them. Germline V gives CDR1 MNHEY, CDR2 SMNVEV (reference sequence). The CDR3 sequence is 17 residues long. The chain's CDR3 is CASSLMAGVVGNQPQHF. Written as DNA, the CDR3 is TGTGCCAGCAGTTTAATGGCGGGGGTTGTTGGCAATCAGCCCCAGCATTTT.

This clonotype was detected ten times or more. This chain joins TRBV5-1 and TRBJ2-1; 11 bases map to TRBD2. Looked up from germline, CDR1 is SGHRS and CDR2 is YFSETQ. Losses at the gene ends were 4 bases for V and 10 bases for J; bases not matched to a gene: 7. The CDR3 is 14 amino acids. The CDR3 loop is CASSPGASGREQFF. The CDR3 nucleotides are TGCGCCAGCAGCCCCGGGGCTAGCGGGAGGGAGCAGTTCTTC.

The table lists this clonotype with a few counts. The V call is TRBV7-9, the J call TRBJ2-7; D is unresolved. CDR1 is SEHNR and CDR2 is FQNEAQ in the germline V gene (reference sequence). There are 12 residues in the CDR3. The V end was cut by 5 bases, the J end by 5 bases, with 10 bases between. CDR3 residues: CASSVMGNEQYF. The CDR3 nucleotides are TGTGCCAGCAGCGTAATGGGGAACGAGCAGTACTTC.

This clonotype was detected many times. The rearrangement links TRBV10-3 to TRBJ2-2; 10 bases map to TRBD2. The J segment lost 6 bases and the V segment lost 10 bases, leaving 5 bases of the junction unmatched. The CDR3 runs 13 residues. From germline, CDR1 is ENHRY and CDR2 SYGVKD. CDR3 sequence (DNA): TGTGCCAGCTCTAGCGGGAGCCCCGGGGAGCTGTTTTTT. Its protein is CASSSGSPGELFF.